The rows below give T cell receptor beta chains drawn from one sample of a study of response to subunit inactivated influenza vaccine. TCRdb recomputed calls from the RT-PCR reads with MiXCR, one row per CDR3 protein. The data show about 580,000 distinct CDR3 sequences, around 15% seen once. Specimen: PBMCs from blood, collected 11 to 12 days after vaccination. The receptors originated from a man in his fifties or sixties who received an inactivated influenza vaccine. The CDR3 runs from the conserved cysteine through the conserved F or W. Fields, in order: V gene, clone size, D gene, J gene, CDR3 protein, CDR3 DNA. The D gene is left open where the match is weak. Some rows mark clone size as missing; the rest say once, few, many or name a class of expanded clone.

V gene: TRBV20-1
clone size: few
D gene: TRBD2
J gene: TRBJ2-7
CDR3 protein: CSARSGLAGVEQYF
CDR3 DNA: TGCAGTGCTAGATCGGGACTAGCGGGAGTCGAGCAGTACTTC

V gene: TRBV20-1
clone size: .
D gene: .
J gene: TRBJ2-5
CDR3 protein: CSATRFAEQETQYF
CDR3 DNA: TGCAGTGCTACCCGGTTCGCAGAACAAGAGACCCAGTACTTC

V gene: TRBV12-3/TRBV12-4
clone size: .
D gene: .
J gene: TRBJ2-5
CDR3 protein: CASSSRWAQYF
CDR3 DNA: TGTGCCAGCAGTTCGAGGTGGGCCCAGTACTTC

V gene: TRBV3-1
clone size: .
D gene: TRBD2
J gene: TRBJ2-2
CDR3 protein: CASSHVREAQNTGELFF
CDR3 DNA: TGTGCCAGCAGCCATGTGCGGGAGGCCCAGAACACCGGGGAGCTGTTTTTT

V gene: TRBV24-1
clone size: many
D gene: .
J gene: TRBJ1-5
CDR3 protein: CATSDSLESNQPQHF
CDR3 DNA: TGTGCCACCAGTGATTCACTGGAGAGCAATCAGCCCCAGCATTTT

V gene: TRBV7-9
clone size: .
D gene: .
J gene: TRBJ2-1
CDR3 protein: CASRPSGNEQFF
CDR3 DNA: TGTGCCAGCAGACCGAGCGGAAATGAGCAGTTCTTC

V gene: TRBV28
clone size: few
D gene: TRBD2
J gene: TRBJ2-7
CDR3 protein: CASSQQGAGKSYEQYF
CDR3 DNA: TGTGCCAGCAGCCAGCAGGGAGCGGGGAAATCCTACGAGCAGTACTTC

V gene: TRBV11-3
clone size: .
D gene: .
J gene: TRBJ2-5
CDR3 protein: CASSKDGGQETQYF
CDR3 DNA: TGTGCCAGCAGCAAGGACGGGGGTCAAGAGACCCAGTACTTC

V gene: TRBV6-2/TRBV6-3
clone size: .
D gene: .
J gene: TRBJ1-5
CDR3 protein: CASGPTGVSNQPQHF
CDR3 DNA: TGTGCCAGCGGGCCAACGGGGGTGAGCAATCAGCCCCAGCATTTT

V gene: TRBV5-1
clone size: few
D gene: .
J gene: TRBJ2-1
CDR3 protein: CASSLGPREEQFF
CDR3 DNA: TGCGCCAGCAGCTTGGGCCCCCGTGAGGAGCAGTTCTTC

V gene: TRBV15
clone size: few
D gene: TRBD2
J gene: TRBJ2-3
CDR3 protein: CATSKGLGNTDTQYF
CDR3 DNA: TGTGCCACCAGCAAGGGACTAGGGAACACAGATACGCAGTATTTT

V gene: TRBV29-1
clone size: few
D gene: .
J gene: TRBJ1-4
CDR3 protein: CSAVDNNEKLFF
CDR3 DNA: TGCAGCGCAGTGGACAATAATGAAAAACTGTTTTTT

V gene: TRBV2
clone size: many
D gene: .
J gene: TRBJ2-5
CDR3 protein: CASSGQGETQYF
CDR3 DNA: TGTGCCAGTTCAGGGCAGGGAGAGACCCAGTACTTC

V gene: TRBV28
clone size: .
D gene: TRBD1
J gene: TRBJ1-4
CDR3 protein: CASSPQGQGNEKLFF
CDR3 DNA: TGTGCCAGCAGTCCACAGGGACAGGGCAACGAAAAACTGTTTTTT

V gene: TRBV3-1
clone size: few
D gene: .
J gene: TRBJ2-1
CDR3 protein: CASSQRLLAAYEQFF
CDR3 DNA: TGTGCCAGCAGCCAACGATTACTAGCCGCGTATGAGCAGTTCTTC

V gene: TRBV4-3
clone size: few
D gene: .
J gene: TRBJ2-3
CDR3 protein: CASSQRNPDTQYF
CDR3 DNA: TGCGCCAGCAGCCAAAGGAACCCAGATACGCAGTATTTT

V gene: TRBV5-6
clone size: many
D gene: .
J gene: TRBJ2-2
CDR3 protein: CASSVGTPELFF
CDR3 DNA: TGTGCCAGCAGCGTCGGGACTCCGGAGCTGTTTTTT

V gene: TRBV10-3
clone size: .
D gene: .
J gene: TRBJ2-2
CDR3 protein: CAIRLGQNTGELFF
CDR3 DNA: TGTGCCATCAGACTGGGACAGAACACCGGGGAGCTGTTTTTT

V gene: TRBV27
clone size: .
D gene: .
J gene: TRBJ2-2
CDR3 protein: CASSLLGARSGELFF
CDR3 DNA: TGTGCCAGCAGTTTGCTAGGGGCCCGCTCCGGGGAGCTGTTTTTT

V gene: TRBV7-2
clone size: .
D gene: .
J gene: TRBJ1-6
CDR3 protein: CASSPGTTSPLHF
CDR3 DNA: TGTGCCAGCAGCCCCGGGACAACCTCACCCCTCCACTTT

V gene: TRBV7-9
clone size: few
D gene: .
J gene: TRBJ1-6
CDR3 protein: CASSFPQSPLHF
CDR3 DNA: TGTGCCAGCAGCTTTCCGCAGTCACCCCTCCACTTT

V gene: TRBV6-1
clone size: .
D gene: .
J gene: TRBJ2-7
CDR3 protein: CASSTPAGYEQYF
CDR3 DNA: TGTGCCAGCAGTACCCCGGCAGGGTACGAGCAGTACTTC

V gene: TRBV5-1
clone size: few
D gene: .
J gene: TRBJ2-1
CDR3 protein: CASSPGAGAGYNEQFF
CDR3 DNA: TGCGCCAGCAGCCCTGGGGCGGGGGCTGGGTACAATGAGCAGTTCTTC

V gene: TRBV12-3/TRBV12-4
clone size: .
D gene: .
J gene: TRBJ1-2
CDR3 protein: CASSLEGGSSLYGYTF
CDR3 DNA: TGTGCCAGCAGTTTGGAGGGCGGCAGCTCCCTCTATGGCTACACCTTC

V gene: TRBV18
clone size: .
D gene: TRBD1
J gene: TRBJ2-5
CDR3 protein: CASSPPEGQGPETQYF
CDR3 DNA: TGTGCCAGCTCACCACCGGAGGGACAGGGTCCAGAGACCCAGTACTTC

V gene: TRBV7-2
clone size: .
D gene: TRBD2
J gene: TRBJ2-1
CDR3 protein: CASSSRLAGEYNEQFF
CDR3 DNA: TGTGCCAGCAGCTCGAGACTAGCGGGCGAGTACAATGAGCAGTTCTTC

V gene: TRBV30
clone size: many
D gene: .
J gene: TRBJ1-5
CDR3 protein: CAWSAPRGPQHF
CDR3 DNA: TGTGCCTGGAGTGCCCCCCGTGGGCCCCAGCATTTT

V gene: TRBV5-1
clone size: many
D gene: TRBD1
J gene: TRBJ2-2
CDR3 protein: CASRTGPYTGELFF
CDR3 DNA: TGCGCCAGCCGGACAGGGCCATACACCGGGGAGCTGTTTTTT

V gene: TRBV5-1
clone size: .
D gene: .
J gene: TRBJ2-5
CDR3 protein: CASSWAREETQYF
CDR3 DNA: TGCGCCAGCAGCTGGGCTAGGGAAGAGACCCAGTACTTC

V gene: TRBV5-1
clone size: .
D gene: TRBD2
J gene: TRBJ2-3
CDR3 protein: CASSLPGGGTDTQYF
CDR3 DNA: TGCGCCAGCAGCTTGCCCGGGGGGGGCACAGATACGCAGTATTTT

V gene: TRBV7-9
clone size: .
D gene: .
J gene: TRBJ2-4
CDR3 protein: CAISLGGSLGENIQYF
CDR3 DNA: TGTGCCATCAGCTTAGGTGGCAGCCTCGGGGAAAACATTCAGTACTTC

V gene: TRBV19
clone size: .
D gene: .
J gene: TRBJ1-2
CDR3 protein: CASSKQGKRDGYTF
CDR3 DNA: TGTGCCAGTAGCAAACAGGGAAAAAGGGATGGCTACACCTTC

V gene: TRBV5-1
clone size: few
D gene: .
J gene: TRBJ2-6
CDR3 protein: CASSLMAGSSGANVLTF
CDR3 DNA: TGCGCCAGCAGCTTGATGGCAGGCAGCTCTGGGGCCAACGTCCTGACTTTC

V gene: TRBV29-1
clone size: .
D gene: TRBD2
J gene: TRBJ2-7
CDR3 protein: CSVEDRRTSSYEQYF
CDR3 DNA: TGCAGCGTTGAAGATCGAAGGACTAGCTCCTACGAGCAGTACTTC

V gene: TRBV24-1
clone size: few
D gene: .
J gene: TRBJ2-3
CDR3 protein: CATSDPRVGRSTDTQYF
CDR3 DNA: TGTGCCACCAGTGATCCCCGGGTAGGACGGAGCACAGATACGCAGTATTTT

V gene: TRBV5-1
clone size: .
D gene: TRBD1
J gene: TRBJ2-3
CDR3 protein: CASSPWTGSLDTQYF
CDR3 DNA: TGCGCCAGCAGCCCCTGGACAGGGTCCCTTGACACGCAGTATTTT

V gene: TRBV9
clone size: few
D gene: .
J gene: TRBJ1-3
CDR3 protein: CASSVDIGSGGNTIYF
CDR3 DNA: TGTGCCAGCAGCGTAGATATCGGGTCTGGAGGAAACACCATATATTTT

V gene: TRBV7-9
clone size: few
D gene: .
J gene: TRBJ2-1
CDR3 protein: CASRMVGGRYNEQFF
CDR3 DNA: TGTGCCAGCAGAATGGTGGGAGGTAGATACAATGAGCAGTTCTTC

V gene: TRBV27
clone size: many
D gene: TRBD1
J gene: TRBJ2-7
CDR3 protein: CASSLYRGTSYEQYF
CDR3 DNA: TGTGCCAGCAGTTTATACAGGGGGACTTCCTACGAGCAGTACTTC

V gene: TRBV5-1
clone size: .
D gene: TRBD2
J gene: TRBJ2-3
CDR3 protein: CASSWRPASGGTDTQYF
CDR3 DNA: TGCGCCAGCAGCTGGAGGCCTGCTAGCGGGGGCACAGATACGCAGTATTTT

V gene: TRBV25-1
clone size: few
D gene: TRBD1
J gene: TRBJ2-7
CDR3 protein: CASRKSTGSTYEQYF
CDR3 DNA: TGTGCCAGCAGGAAATCGACAGGGTCTACCTACGAGCAGTACTTC

V gene: TRBV18
clone size: few
D gene: .
J gene: TRBJ1-2
CDR3 protein: CASSPPAGGGYTF
CDR3 DNA: TGTGCCAGCTCACCACCTGCTGGCGGGGGCTACACCTTC

V gene: TRBV11-1
clone size: .
D gene: TRBD2
J gene: TRBJ2-1
CDR3 protein: CASSLVQNLWAGETYNEQFF
CDR3 DNA: TGTGCCAGCAGCTTGGTCCAGAATTTGTGGGCGGGGGAGACATACAATGAGCAGTTCTTC

V gene: TRBV5-1
clone size: many
D gene: .
J gene: TRBJ1-6
CDR3 protein: CASSLAQGYNSPLHF
CDR3 DNA: TGCGCCAGCAGCTTGGCACAGGGCTATAATTCACCCCTCCACTTT

V gene: TRBV10-3
clone size: .
D gene: .
J gene: TRBJ1-4
CDR3 protein: CATQQPGRNEKLFF
CDR3 DNA: TGTGCCACTCAGCAGCCGGGCCGGAATGAAAAACTGTTTTTT

V gene: TRBV7-6
clone size: few
D gene: TRBD2
J gene: TRBJ2-1
CDR3 protein: CASSREPPGGIYNEQFF
CDR3 DNA: TGTGCCAGCAGCCGAGAACCCCCGGGGGGAATCTACAATGAGCAGTTCTTC

V gene: TRBV4-3
clone size: few
D gene: .
J gene: TRBJ2-3
CDR3 protein: CASSPGSLPDTQYF
CDR3 DNA: TGCGCCAGCAGCCCGGGGTCCCTCCCAGATACGCAGTATTTT

V gene: TRBV7-6
clone size: few
D gene: TRBD2
J gene: TRBJ2-7
CDR3 protein: CASSLVGGVATYEQYF
CDR3 DNA: TGTGCCAGCAGCTTAGTCGGGGGGGTAGCCACCTACGAGCAGTACTTC

V gene: TRBV28
clone size: few
D gene: .
J gene: TRBJ1-2
CDR3 protein: CASSPPSSGYTF
CDR3 DNA: TGTGCCAGCAGTCCCCCTAGCTCTGGCTACACCTTC

V gene: TRBV5-1
clone size: many
D gene: .
J gene: TRBJ1-1
CDR3 protein: CASSLEGGWGTEAFF
CDR3 DNA: TGCGCCAGCAGCTTGGAAGGGGGTTGGGGCACTGAAGCTTTCTTT

V gene: TRBV7-2
clone size: few
D gene: .
J gene: TRBJ1-4
CDR3 protein: CASSLGIRGAEKLFF
CDR3 DNA: TGTGCCAGCAGCTTAGGCATTAGGGGTGCTGAAAAACTGTTTTTT

V gene: TRBV12-3/TRBV12-4
clone size: few
D gene: .
J gene: TRBJ2-1
CDR3 protein: CASTQGPLASDNEQFF
CDR3 DNA: TGTGCCAGCACGCAGGGCCCCTTGGCGTCGGACAATGAGCAGTTCTTC

V gene: TRBV6-4
clone size: .
D gene: .
J gene: TRBJ2-7
CDR3 protein: CASSDSPSSVNEQYF
CDR3 DNA: TGTGCCAGCAGTGACTCGCCGTCTAGCGTGAACGAGCAGTACTTC